The source of this T cell receptor beta chain is a study of T cell responses to AZD1222 COVID-19 vaccine. General study results and limits: There were vaccine-associated CD4 TCRs across spike, dominant at 160-218 and 743-854. Spike-specific TCR repertoires showed rising breadth and depth after two AZD1222 doses. Clonal diversity was possibly underestimated; the donors were predominantly white British and more often female.

Looked up from germline, CDR1 is LNHDA and CDR2 is SQIVND (reference sequence). The germline V and J ends were trimmed by 0 bases and 7 bases, with 13 bases remaining between them. The CDR3 spans 15 residues. On this clone itself: Antigen specificity is unknown.

Assay used: immunoSEQ multiplex PCR; TCRdb lists only in-frame clones, some missing. The data show approximately 150,000 clones, 80% to 95% seen once. This clonotype was sampled from an adult in good health. The rearrangement links TRBV19 to TRBJ2-1; D is unresolved. The specimen was peripheral blood, collected on day 0 of AZD1222 vaccination. The CDR3: CASSIDRRTYNEQFF. The CDR3 DNA sequence: TGTGCCAGTAGTATAGATCGAAGGACGTATAATGAGCAGTTCTTC.